This TCR beta chain was recovered during a study of blood T cell repertoires in COVID-19. In the study overall: From T cells, B-cell-depleted T cells, or PBMCs came the material, which was cDNA or gDNA.

Study processing details: How many nucleated cells were present was estimated from reference gene primer amplification. Some clones are missing from TCRdb's copy, which holds only in-frame ones; the method was immunoSEQ multiplex PCR. That table supplies the V and J calls and clone size; D and trimming were determined from the DNA. Among around 70,000 clones listed, roughly 80% were seen once. V was pared by 3 bases and J by 4 bases, with 10 bases of the junction left unmatched. There are 18 residues in the CDR3. Germline loops: CDR1 LGHNA, CDR2 YSLEER. This chain uses TRBV4-3 with TRBJ2-6; 9 bases line up with TRBD2. Sequenced sample: peripheral blood. This receptor was taken from a human donor in a cohort sampled during active COVID-19. The CDR3 sequence is CASSQGTASGVGANVLTF. Here the CDR3 DNA reads TGCGCCAGCAGCCAGGGGACGGCTAGCGGGGTCGGGGCCAACGTCCTGACTTTC.